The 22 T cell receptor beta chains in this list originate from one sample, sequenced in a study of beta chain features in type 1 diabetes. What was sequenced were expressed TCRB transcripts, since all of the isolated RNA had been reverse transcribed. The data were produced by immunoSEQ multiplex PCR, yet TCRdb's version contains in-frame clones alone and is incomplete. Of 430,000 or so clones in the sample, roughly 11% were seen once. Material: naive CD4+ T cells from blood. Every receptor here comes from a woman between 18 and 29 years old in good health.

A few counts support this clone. The CDR3 is CASSLQGTEGYTF. CDR3 sequence (DNA): TGTGCCAGCAGCCTACAGGGAACGGAGGGCTACACCTTC. The rearrangement joins TRBV7-2 to TRBJ1-2; possibly TRBD1 for D (6 bases). Germline-derived CDR1 and CDR2 are SGHTA and FQGNSA. Trimming took 5 bases from V and 8 from J, leaving 15 bases between them. CDR3 size: 13 residues.

CDR3: CASSRQVPGVDTQYF. Here the CDR3 DNA reads TGTGCCAGCAGTAGACAGGTGCCCGGTGTAGATACGCAGTATTTT. J is TRBJ2-3 and V is TRBV7-9, with TRBD1 as a possible D gene (6 bases). This CDR3 is 15 amino acids long. The germline CDR1 and CDR2 sequences are SEHNR and FQNEAQ (reference sequence). V lost 6 bases and J lost 5, with 18 bases in between.

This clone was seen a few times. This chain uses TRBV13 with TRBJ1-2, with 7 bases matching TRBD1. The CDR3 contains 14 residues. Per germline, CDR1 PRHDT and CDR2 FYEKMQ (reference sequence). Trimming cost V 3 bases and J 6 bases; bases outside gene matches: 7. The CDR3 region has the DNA TGTGCCAGCAGCTTCGGGACAGTACAAAATGGCTACACCTTC. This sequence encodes CASSFGTVQNGYTF.

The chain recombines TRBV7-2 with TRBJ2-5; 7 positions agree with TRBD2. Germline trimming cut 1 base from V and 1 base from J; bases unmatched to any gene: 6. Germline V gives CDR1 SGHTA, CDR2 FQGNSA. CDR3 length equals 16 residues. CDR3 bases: TGTGCCAGCAGCTTAGTCCGGGAGGCGACCCAAGAGACCCAGTACTTC. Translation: CASSLVREATQETQYF.

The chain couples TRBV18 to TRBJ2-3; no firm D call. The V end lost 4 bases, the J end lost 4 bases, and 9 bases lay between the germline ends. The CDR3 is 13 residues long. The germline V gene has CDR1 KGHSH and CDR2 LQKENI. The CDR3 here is CASSRSRADTQYF. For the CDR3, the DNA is TGTGCCAGCTCACGCTCCCGCGCAGATACGCAGTATTTT.

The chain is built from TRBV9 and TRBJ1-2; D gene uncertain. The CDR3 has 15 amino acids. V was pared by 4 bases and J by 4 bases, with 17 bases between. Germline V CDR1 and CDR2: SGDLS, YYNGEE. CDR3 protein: CASSLGAGPPYGYTF. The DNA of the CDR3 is TGTGCCAGCAGCCTAGGAGCCGGACCTCCCTATGGCTACACCTTC.

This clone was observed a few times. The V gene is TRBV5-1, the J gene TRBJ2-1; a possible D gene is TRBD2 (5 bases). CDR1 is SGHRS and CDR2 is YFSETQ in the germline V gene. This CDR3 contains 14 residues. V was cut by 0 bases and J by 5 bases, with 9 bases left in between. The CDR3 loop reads CASSLVGGDNEQFF. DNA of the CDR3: TGCGCCAGCAGCTTGGTTGGAGGAGACAATGAGCAGTTCTTC.

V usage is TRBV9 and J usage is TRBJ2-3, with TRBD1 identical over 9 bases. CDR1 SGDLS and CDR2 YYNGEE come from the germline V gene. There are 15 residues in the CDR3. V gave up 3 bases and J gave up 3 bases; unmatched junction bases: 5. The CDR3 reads CASSARDRATDTQYF. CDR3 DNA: TGTGCCAGCAGCGCCCGGGACAGGGCAACAGATACGCAGTATTTT.

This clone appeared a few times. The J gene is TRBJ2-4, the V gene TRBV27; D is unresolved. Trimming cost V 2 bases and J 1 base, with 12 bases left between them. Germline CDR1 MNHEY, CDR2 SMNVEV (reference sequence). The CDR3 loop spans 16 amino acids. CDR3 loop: CASSLRSLGAKNIQYF. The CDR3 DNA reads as TGTGCCAGCAGTTTAAGGTCCCTTGGCGCCAAAAACATTCAGTACTTC.

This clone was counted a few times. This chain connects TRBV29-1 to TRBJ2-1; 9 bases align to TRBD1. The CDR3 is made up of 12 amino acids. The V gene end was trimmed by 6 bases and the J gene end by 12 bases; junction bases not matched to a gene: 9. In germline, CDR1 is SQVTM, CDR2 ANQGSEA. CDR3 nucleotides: TGCAGCGTCGGGACAGGGAAAAGGGGGCAGTTCTTC. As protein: CSVGTGKRGQFF.

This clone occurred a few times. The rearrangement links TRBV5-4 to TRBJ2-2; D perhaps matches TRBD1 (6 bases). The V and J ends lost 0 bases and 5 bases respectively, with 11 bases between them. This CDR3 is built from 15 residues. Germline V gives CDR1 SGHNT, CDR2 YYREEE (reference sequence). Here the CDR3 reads CASSLGITGTGELFF. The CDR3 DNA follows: TGTGCCAGCAGCTTGGGCATAACAGGGACCGGGGAGCTGTTTTTT.

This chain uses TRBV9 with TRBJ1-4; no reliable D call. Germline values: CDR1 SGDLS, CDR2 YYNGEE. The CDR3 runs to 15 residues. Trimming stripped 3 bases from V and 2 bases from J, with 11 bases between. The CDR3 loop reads CASSGSQRTNEKLFF. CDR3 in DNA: TGTGCCAGCAGCGGGAGCCAAAGGACTAATGAAAAACTGTTTTTT.

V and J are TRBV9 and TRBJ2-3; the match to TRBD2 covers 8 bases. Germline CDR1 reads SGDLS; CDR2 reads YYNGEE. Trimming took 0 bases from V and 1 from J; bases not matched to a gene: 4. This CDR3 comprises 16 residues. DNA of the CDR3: TGTGCCAGCAGCGTAGTGGGGACTAGGGGCACAGATACGCAGTATTTT. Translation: CASSVVGTRGTDTQYF.

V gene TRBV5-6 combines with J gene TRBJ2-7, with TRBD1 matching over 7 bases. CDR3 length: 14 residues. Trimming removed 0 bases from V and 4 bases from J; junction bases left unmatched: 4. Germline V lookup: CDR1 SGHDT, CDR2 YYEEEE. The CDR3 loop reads CASSLEGALYEQYF. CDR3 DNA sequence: TGTGCCAGCAGCTTGGAGGGGGCCTTGTACGAGCAGTACTTC. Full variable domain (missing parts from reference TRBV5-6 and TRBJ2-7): DAGVTQSPTHLIKTRGQQVTLRCSPKSGHDTVSWYQQALGQGPQFIFQYYEEEERQRGNFPDRFSGHQFPNYSSELNVNALLLGDSALYLCASSLEGALYEQYFGPGTRLTVT.

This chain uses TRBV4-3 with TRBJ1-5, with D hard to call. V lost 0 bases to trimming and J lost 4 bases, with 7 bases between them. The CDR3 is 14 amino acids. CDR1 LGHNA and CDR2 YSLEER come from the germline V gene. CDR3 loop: CASSQESWNQPQHF. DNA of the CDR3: TGCGCCAGCAGCCAAGAGTCATGGAATCAGCCCCAGCATTTT.

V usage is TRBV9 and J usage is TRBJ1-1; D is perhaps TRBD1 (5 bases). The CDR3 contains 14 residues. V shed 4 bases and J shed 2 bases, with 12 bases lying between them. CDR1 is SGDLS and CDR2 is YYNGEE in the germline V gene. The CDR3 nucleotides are TGTGCCAGCAGCCCCCGGACACTTAACACTGAAGCTTTCTTT. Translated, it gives CASSPRTLNTEAFF.

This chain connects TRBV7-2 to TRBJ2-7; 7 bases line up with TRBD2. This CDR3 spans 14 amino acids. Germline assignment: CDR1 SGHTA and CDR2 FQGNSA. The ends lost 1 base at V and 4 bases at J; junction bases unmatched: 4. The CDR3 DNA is TGTGCCAGCAGCTTAGAACTAGCGAGGTACGAGCAGTACTTC. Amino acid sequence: CASSLELARYEQYF.

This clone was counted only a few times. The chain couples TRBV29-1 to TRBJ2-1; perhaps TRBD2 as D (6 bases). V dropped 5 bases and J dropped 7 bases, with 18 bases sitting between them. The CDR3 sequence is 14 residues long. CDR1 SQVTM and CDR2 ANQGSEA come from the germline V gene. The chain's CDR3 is CSVPRLATLNEQFF. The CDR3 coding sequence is TGCAGCGTTCCCCGTCTAGCGACATTAAATGAGCAGTTCTTC.

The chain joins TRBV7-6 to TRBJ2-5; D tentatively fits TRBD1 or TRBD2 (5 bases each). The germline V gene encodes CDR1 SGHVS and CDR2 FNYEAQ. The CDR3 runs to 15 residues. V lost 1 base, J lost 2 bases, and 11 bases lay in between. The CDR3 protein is CASSLDPGRQETQYF. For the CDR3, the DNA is TGTGCCAGCAGCTTAGATCCGGGACGACAAGAGACCCAGTACTTC.

The CDR3 coding sequence is TGCAGCGCACCGGACAGTCCTTCGAACACCGGGGAGCTGTTTTTT. Protein: CSAPDSPSNTGELFF. V and J are TRBV29-1 and TRBJ2-2, with a possible D match to TRBD1 (6 bases). Trimming cost V 7 bases and J 0 bases, with 15 bases left between them. The V gene's germline CDR1 is SQVTM and CDR2 ANQGSEA. The CDR3 extends over 15 amino acids.

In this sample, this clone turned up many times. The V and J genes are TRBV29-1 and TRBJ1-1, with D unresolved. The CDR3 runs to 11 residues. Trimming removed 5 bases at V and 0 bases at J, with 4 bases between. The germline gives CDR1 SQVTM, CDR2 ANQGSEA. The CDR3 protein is CSVCMNTEAFF. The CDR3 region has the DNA TGCAGCGTTTGCATGAACACTGAAGCTTTCTTT.

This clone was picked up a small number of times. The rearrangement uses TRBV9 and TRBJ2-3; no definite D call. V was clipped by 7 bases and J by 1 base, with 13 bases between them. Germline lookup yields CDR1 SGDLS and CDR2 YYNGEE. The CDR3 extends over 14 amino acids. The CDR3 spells CASAAAGGTDTQYF. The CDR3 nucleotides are TGTGCCAGCGCGGCGGCTGGGGGCACAGATACGCAGTATTTT.